This T cell receptor beta chain was recovered during a study of beta chain features in type 1 diabetes. The overall study: Patients did not differ from healthy donors in age, gender or cell yield. Study findings and constraints: Moderate yet significant TCRB CDR3 shortening was seen in Type 1 diabetes patients in all four CD4+ subsets. Patients and controls would be equally affected if PCR favored shorter templates. Sequencing from cDNA could over-represent high-TCR-expressing cells.

Sequenced material consisted of expressed TCRB transcripts (all of the isolated RNA was reverse transcribed). Repertoires were generated with immunoSEQ multiplex PCR, while TCRdb's copy carries only in-frame clones and drops some. The table lists about 180,000 clones, 7.8% of them singletons. The CDR3 runs to 14 residues. Losses at the gene ends were 4 bases for V and 11 bases for J; bases not matched to a gene: 8. Germline CDR1 and CDR2: SGHTA and FQGNSA. This clone was counted many times. What it recognizes is unknown. Donors contributed one heparinised blood draw apiece, averaging about 116 mL. Sequences were obtained from central memory CD4+ T cells from blood. The receptor's source is a woman aged 40-49 years with type 1 diabetes. The V and J genes are TRBV7-2 and TRBJ1-6, with 7 bases aligning to TRBD1. The CDR3: CASSSSRGAPPLHF. The CDR3 region has the DNA TGTGCCAGCAGCTCATCCAGGGGGGCACCACCCCTCCACTTT. The variable domain in full, with the rest retrieved from reference TRBV7-2 and TRBJ1-6, is GAGVSQSPSNKVTEKGKDVELRCDPISGHTALYWYRQSLGQGLEFLIYFQGNSAPDKSGLPSDRFSAERTGGSVSTLTIQRTQQEDSAVYLCASSSSRGAPPLHFGNGTRLTVT.